This T cell receptor beta chain was found in a study of shared clonotypes between healthy human individuals. Points from the study as a whole: Larger estimated richness was generally recorded for naive subsets relative to memory subsets. Approximately 4.6% of naive CD4 clonotypes were common to a handful of donors.

About this clone itself: What it recognizes is unknown.

Each subset's genomic DNA was shared equally among a number of immunoSEQ plates. Using immunoSEQ multiplex PCR, the repertoire was profiled, and TCRdb retains in-frame clones only, with some absent. The sample lists some 690,000 clones; about 90% were seen once. This clonotype was sampled from a man aged 18-30 years in good health. Some clones in this sample may be carry-over from other donors' samples. Sequenced: memory CD8+ T cells from PBMCs. Subset given: CD45RO+ cells pooled with CCR7-negative TemRA cells.

The DNA of the CDR3 is TGTGCCAGTAGTTCGCAAAGTGGGGGACTCCTCACAGATACGCAGTATTTT. This translates into CASSSQSGGLLTDTQYF. This chain joins TRBV19 and TRBJ2-3; a weak D match, TRBD2 (6 bases). The CDR3 loop spans 17 amino acids. Germline values: CDR1 LNHDA, CDR2 SQIVND (reference sequence). V lost 5 bases and J 2 bases, leaving 20 bases between the germline ends.